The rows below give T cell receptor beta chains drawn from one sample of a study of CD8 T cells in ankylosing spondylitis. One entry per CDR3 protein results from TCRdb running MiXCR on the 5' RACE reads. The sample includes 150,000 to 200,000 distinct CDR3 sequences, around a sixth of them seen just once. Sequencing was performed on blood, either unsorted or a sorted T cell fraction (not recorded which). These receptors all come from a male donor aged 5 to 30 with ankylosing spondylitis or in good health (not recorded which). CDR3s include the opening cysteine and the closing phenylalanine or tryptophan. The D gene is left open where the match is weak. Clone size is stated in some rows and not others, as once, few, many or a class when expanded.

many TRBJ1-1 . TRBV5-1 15 CASSLNARRQTEAFF TGCGCCAGCAGCTTAAACGCTCGCCGTCAGACTGAAGCTTTCTTT
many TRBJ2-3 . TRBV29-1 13 CSVGGPSTDTQYF TGCAGCGTTGGGGGACCTAGCACAGATACGCAGTATTTT
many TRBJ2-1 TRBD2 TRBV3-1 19 CASSQGFQGGLAGGNEQFF TGTGCCAGCAGCCAAGGTTTCCAGGGAGGACTAGCGGGAGGGAATGAGCAGTTCTTC
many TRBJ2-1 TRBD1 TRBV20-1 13 CSATDRGLGEQFF TGCAGTGCTACGGACAGGGGGCTAGGGGAGCAGTTCTTC
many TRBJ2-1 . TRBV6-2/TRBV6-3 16 CASSGLKSKTYNEQFF TGTGCCAGCAGTGGACTAAAAAGCAAAACCTACAATGAGCAGTTCTTC
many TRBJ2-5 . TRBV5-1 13 CASSSRWRETQYF TGCGCCAGCAGCTCCCGTTGGAGAGAGACCCAGTACTTC
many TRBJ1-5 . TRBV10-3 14 CAIRKSGGNQPQHF TGTGCCATCCGAAAGAGTGGGGGCAATCAGCCCCAGCATTTT
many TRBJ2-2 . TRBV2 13 CASKRGNTGELFF TGTGCCAGCAAACGGGGGAACACCGGGGAGCTGTTTTTT
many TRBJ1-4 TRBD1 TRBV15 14 CATSRTGATEKLFF TGTGCCACCAGCAGGACAGGGGCGACTGAAAAACTGTTTTTT
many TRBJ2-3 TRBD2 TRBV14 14 CASSPAGVMNTQYF TGTGCCAGCAGCCCGGCGGGGGTTATGAATACGCAGTATTTT
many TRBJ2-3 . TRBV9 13 CASSQGFGDTQYF TGTGCCAGCAGCCAGGGGTTTGGAGATACGCAGTATTTT
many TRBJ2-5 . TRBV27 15 CASRSFPGAQETQYF TGTGCCAGCAGAAGTTTCCCCGGGGCCCAAGAGACCCAGTACTTC
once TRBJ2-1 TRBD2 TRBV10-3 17 CAISEWGGRASYNEQFF TGTGCCATCAGTGAGTGGGGTGGGAGGGCTTCCTACAATGAGCAGTTCTTC
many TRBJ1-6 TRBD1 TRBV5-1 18 CASSLYGQGEMRNSPLHF TGCGCCAGCAGCTTGTACGGACAGGGGGAAATGCGGAATTCACCCCTCCACTTT
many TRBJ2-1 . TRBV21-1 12 CASSASGAFKFF TGTGCCAGCAGCGCTAGCGGGGCCTTCAAGTTCTTC
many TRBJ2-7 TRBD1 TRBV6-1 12 CASSPSGGQGDF TGTGCCAGCAGTCCTTCGGGAGGACAGGGGGACTTC
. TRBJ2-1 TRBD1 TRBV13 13 CASSPGTGDEQFF TGTGCCAGCAGCCCCGGGACAGGAGATGAGCAGTTCTTC
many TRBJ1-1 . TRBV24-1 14 CATSDGVGNTEAFF TGTGCCACCAGTGATGGAGTGGGGAACACTGAAGCTTTCTTT
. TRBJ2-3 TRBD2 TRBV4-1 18 CASSLKYGAGVNTDTQYF TGCGCCAGCAGCCTCAAATATGGAGCGGGAGTGAACACAGATACGCAGTATTTT
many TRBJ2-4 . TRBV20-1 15 CSALSTVGHENIQYF TGCAGTGCCCTAAGCACGGTGGGGCACGAAAACATTCAGTACTTC
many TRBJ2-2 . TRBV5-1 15 CASSLASGDTGELFF TGCGCCAGCAGCTTGGCCTCGGGTGACACCGGGGAGCTGTTTTTT
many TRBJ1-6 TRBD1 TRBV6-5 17 CASSSGQGASYNSPLHF TGTGCCAGCAGTTCGGGACAGGGGGCCTCCTATAATTCACCCCTCCACTTT
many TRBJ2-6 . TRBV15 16 CATSRDMGSGANVLTF TGTGCCACCAGCAGAGATATGGGTTCTGGGGCCAACGTCCTGACTTTC
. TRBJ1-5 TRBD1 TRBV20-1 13 CSARGTGNQPQHF TGCAGTGCTAGGGGGACAGGCAATCAGCCCCAGCATTTT
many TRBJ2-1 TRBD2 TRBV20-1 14 CSARSTLAANEQFF TGCAGTGCTAGATCAACTCTAGCGGCCAATGAGCAGTTCTTC
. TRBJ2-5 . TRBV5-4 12 CASSLAAETQYF TGTGCCAGCAGCTTGGCCGCCGAGACCCAGTACTTC
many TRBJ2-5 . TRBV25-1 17 CASSDPANRDTKETQYF TGTGCCAGCAGTGACCCAGCCAATCGGGACACGAAAGAGACCCAGTACTTC
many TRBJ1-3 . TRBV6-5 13 CASSYRGGNTIYF TGTGCCAGCAGTTACCGGGGTGGGAACACCATATATTTT
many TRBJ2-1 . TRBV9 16 CASSVRGSSSYNEQFF TGTGCCAGCAGCGTTAGGGGGAGTAGCTCCTACAATGAGCAGTTCTTC
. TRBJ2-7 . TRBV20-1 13 CSASRDSLYEQYF TGCAGTGCTAGCAGAGACTCCCTCTACGAGCAGTACTTC
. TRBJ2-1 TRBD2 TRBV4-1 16 CASSPGRGDTYNEQFF TGCGCCAGCAGCCCAGGACGGGGGGATACCTACAATGAGCAGTTCTTC
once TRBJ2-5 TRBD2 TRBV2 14 CASSRGLVKETQYF TGTGCCAGCAGTAGGGGACTAGTGAAAGAGACCCAGTACTTC
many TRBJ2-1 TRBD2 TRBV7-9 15 CASSAGLAAYNEQFF TGTGCCAGCAGCGCGGGACTAGCGGCCTACAATGAGCAGTTCTTC
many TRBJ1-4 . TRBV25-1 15 CASSGSTSLQEKLFF TGTGCCAGCAGTGGCTCGACAAGCCTTCAGGAAAAACTGTTTTTT
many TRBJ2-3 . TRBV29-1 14 CSAGPTGPTDTQYF TGCAGCGCGGGGCCCACAGGACCCACAGATACGCAGTATTTT
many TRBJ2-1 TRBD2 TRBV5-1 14 CASSLLLAGNEQFF TGCGCCAGCAGCTTGCTTCTAGCGGGCAATGAGCAGTTCTTC
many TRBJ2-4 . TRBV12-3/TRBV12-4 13 CASGRDGKNIQYF TGTGCCAGCGGCCGGGACGGAAAAAACATTCAGTACTTC
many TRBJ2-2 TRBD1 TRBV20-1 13 CSCTGVGTGELFF TGCAGTTGCACAGGGGTGGGCACCGGGGAGCTGTTTTTT
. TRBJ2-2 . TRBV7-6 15 CASSPEVLNAGELFF TGTGCCAGCAGCCCGGAAGTCCTAAACGCCGGGGAGCTGTTTTTT
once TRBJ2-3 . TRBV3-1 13 CASFDIYTATQYF TGTGCCAGCTTCGATATATACACCGCTACGCAGTATTTT
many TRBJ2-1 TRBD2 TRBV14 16 CASSLMGTSGYNEQFF TGTGCCAGCAGCCTGATGGGGACTAGCGGGTACAATGAGCAGTTCTTC
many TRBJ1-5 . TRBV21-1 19 CASSRPHRWIVNSNQPQHF TGTGCCAGCAGCAGACCACATCGATGGATAGTTAATAGCAATCAGCCCCAGCATTTT
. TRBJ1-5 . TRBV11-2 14 CASSFGQGNQPQHF .
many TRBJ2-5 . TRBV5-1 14 CASSLSLAEETQYF TGCGCCAGCAGCTTGTCCCTGGCTGAAGAGACCCAGTACTTC
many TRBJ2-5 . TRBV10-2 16 CASSESPGLVGATQYF TGCGCCAGCAGTGAGTCCCCCGGACTCGTTGGGGCGACCCAGTACTTC
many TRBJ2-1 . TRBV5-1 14 CASSPEGGGNEQFF TGCGCCAGCAGCCCTGAGGGGGGCGGGAATGAGCAGTTCTTC
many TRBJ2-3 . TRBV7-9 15 CASSLATTSTDTQYF TGTGCCAGCAGCTTAGCTACTACTAGCACAGATACGCAGTATTTT
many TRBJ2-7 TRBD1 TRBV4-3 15 CASSQGGDRVHEQYF TGCGCCAGCAGCCAGGGAGGGGACAGGGTCCACGAGCAGTACTTC
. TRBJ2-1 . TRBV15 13 CATMESSYNEQFF TGTGCCACCATGGAAAGCTCCTACAATGAGCAGTTCTTC
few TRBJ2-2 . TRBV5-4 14 CASSLQAGAGELFF TGTGCCAGCAGCTTACAGGCAGGGGCCGGGGAGCTGTTTTTT
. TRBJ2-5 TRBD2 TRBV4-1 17 CASSHPRLAELQETQYF TGCGCCAGCAGCCATCCCCGGCTAGCGGAGCTTCAAGAGACCCAGTACTTC
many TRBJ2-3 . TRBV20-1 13 CSVNGGSTDTQYF TGCAGTGTAAATGGAGGAAGCACAGATACGCAGTATTTT
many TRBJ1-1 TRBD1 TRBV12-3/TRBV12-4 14 CASTLGQDSAEAFF TGTGCCAGCACCCTGGGACAGGACAGTGCTGAAGCTTTCTTT
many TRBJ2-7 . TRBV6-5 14 CASRFQGGFYEQYF TGTGCCAGCAGGTTCCAGGGTGGGTTCTACGAGCAGTACTTC
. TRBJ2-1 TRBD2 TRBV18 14 CASSPTSGRNEQFF TGTGCCAGCTCACCAACTAGCGGGAGAAATGAGCAGTTCTTC
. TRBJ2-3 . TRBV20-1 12 CSASARSDTQYF TGCAGTGCTAGCGCGAGGTCAGATACGCAGTATTTT
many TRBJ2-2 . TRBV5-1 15 CASSLRDTSTGELFF TGCGCCAGCAGCTTGCGGGACACATCTACCGGGGAGCTGTTTTTT
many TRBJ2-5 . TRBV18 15 CASSPLPDIGETQYF TGTGCCAGCTCACCACTACCCGATATCGGGGAGACCCAGTACTTC